This T cell receptor (beta chain) was sequenced for a study of cytomegalovirus exposure and HLA in healthy donors listed by TCRdb under 2017. The study in broad terms: In an earlier analysis of approximately 500 of the donors, around 300 Gb of sequence data and approximately 100 million unique TCR beta sequences from 180 million or so T cells were reported. An early release that covered more than 550 HLA-typed donors contained approximately 290 gigabases of sequencing data and 70 million to 100 million unique TCR sequences. Of the roughly 400 genotyped donors, 65% to 90% were placed in the genetic ancestry cluster associated with self-reported Caucasian donors. The aim of the study was to test whether cataloging public T cell receptors could identify signatures of past pathogen exposure. The study used immunosequencing to profile the T cell repertoires of under 700 subjects and linked those repertoires to cytomegalovirus serostatus. Along with the roughly 670-subject first cohort, a separate validation cohort of around 110 different subjects was used. To predict cytomegalovirus infection status, the study brought together high-throughput TCR immunosequencing, statistical association of individual TCRs with disease status, and machine learning. A later analysis re-analyzed previously published TCR beta repertoires from roughly 600 donors and added high-resolution HLA genotyping to study TCR occurrence patterns. In the later analysis, no new phenotypic data were used to find candidate immune exposures; instead, reliance was placed on TCR beta sequences and their occurrence across donors. In an earlier analysis of several hundred of the donors, high-throughput TCR beta sequencing was used to judge whether each TCR beta V gene segment behaved as functional or pseudogenic. Alongside the repertoire data, information on donor age, sex, ethnicity and CMV serostatus was compiled. In a later genetic analysis, genome-wide SNP genotypes for about 65% of the roughly 700 donors were used, and that subset was treated as a discovery cohort. All discovery cohort repertoires had been generated using a single sequencing platform. HLA typing covered class I and class II loci at four-digit resolution. Typing coverage differed by locus: A, B, C, DRB1 and DQB1 were typed in roughly 620-630 donors, DQA1 in around 500, DPA1 in 606, and DPB1 in 450 to 480. Roughly five DR-DQ haplotypes were handled as single units for association and clustering, since linkage in the cohort was strong. Across roughly 420 genotyped donors of the cohort, an average of roughly 200,000 unique TCR beta nucleotide sequences per donor were sequenced, and 15% to 20% of those sequences were non-productive. General study outcomes and caveats: A cluster of highly shared sequence variants was judged likely to be a technical artifact of the sequencing pipeline. For the cohort, immune exposure information was limited to CMV serostatus. In a later analysis, over 15,000 TCR beta sequences were associated with specific HLA alleles at a false discovery rate of 0.05. In a later genetic analysis, fewer N-insertions in productive TCRs were reported among donors in an Asian-associated ancestry cluster than the roughly 700-donor mean. A later analysis found that most CMV-associated TCR beta chains appeared HLA-restricted, with HLA associations seemingly driven largely by CMV exposure. The cohort was sequenced for TCR beta chains only, and without alpha or paired-chain data the features that could be detected were limited. Linkage disequilibrium might explain the correlated functional status among segregating V segments, but an unknown experimental factor could not be ruled out. In a later analysis, HLA-associated TCR beta chains were found to be more clonally expanded and to have lower generation probabilities than equally common non-associated chains. Strong co-occurrence of HLA alleles, especially DR and DQ, made assigning TCR associations to individual alleles difficult. A further reported finding was that TCR beta sequences accurately predicted the HLA-A and HLA-B alleles for most subjects in the first cohort. A later genetic analysis associated a missense DCLRE1C variant with V-gene and J-gene trimming of TCR beta chains, and an independent cohort replicated the association. Because some donors lacked HLA typing at each locus, the association tests relied only on the typed subset. In an earlier analysis of some 500 of the donors, most TCR beta V segments appeared in productive rearrangements about 87% or about 30% of the time, broadly matching IMGT annotations. Because counts were too low, 15 or so rarely observed V segments, including chromosome 9 orphons, were excluded from the earlier analysis of 587 of the donors. The authors suggested that the approach could potentially be generalized to other disease states and immunological phenotypes. In vitro tests confirmed that a few of the cytomegalovirus-associated TCR beta chains recognize cytomegalovirus antigens. Presence/absence analyses assumed roughly uniform sequencing depth across donors, an assumption that may not hold. Several of the top co-occurrence clusters appeared to be linked to parvovirus B19, influenza, CMV and Epstein-Barr virus, according to a later analysis. Cytomegalovirus status was reported to be diagnosed by the classifier with high specificity and sensitivity in both the original and validation cohorts. Most TCR sequences were observed very rarely across donors, whereas some public TCRs were present in many individuals. The 87-base-pair reads could not distinguish some IMGT-functional V segments, including TRBV6-2 and TRBV6-3, so those segments were excluded. In a later analysis, the rate of TCR association differed among HLA loci, with DRB1 alleles having the most associated TCRs and HLA-C alleles having the fewest. The study listed 170 or so TCR beta chains as associated with cytomegalovirus.

The cohort was made up of about 610 healthy bone marrow donors. At the time of sampling, every cohort member was nominally healthy, though immune exposures that went unrecorded were likely present. The donor was CMV seropositive and was included in the group of some 290 seropositive cohort members. Each donor provided a peripheral blood sample, and peripheral blood mononuclear cells were used for TCR beta sequencing. Genomic DNA was extracted from the blood cell samples with the Qiagen DNeasy Blood Extraction Kit. Library preparation was by the immunoSEQ multiplex PCR assay. For the multiplex PCR, a mixture combining 60 forward primers for TCR Vbeta segments and 13 reverse primers for TCR Jbeta segments was used. A multiplex PCR assay on genomic DNA amplified the CDR3 region of rearranged TCR beta genes. Amplified TCR beta libraries were sequenced as 87-base-pair reads on the Illumina HiSeq System. The authors' pipeline ran thus. Across the 640 or so repertoires, a later analysis counted tens of millions of unique TCR beta chains, roughly 11 million of which were shared by at least two donors. Raw reads were error-corrected and collapsed into unique sequences by a nearest-neighbor algorithm in which closely related sequences were merged to remove PCR and sequencing errors. CDR3 sequences were aligned to IMGT reference sequences to assign V, D and J gene segments. For a sequence to be retained, at least a six-nucleotide match to both a V gene segment and a J gene segment was required. Rearrangements were called productive when the CDR3 lacked stop codons and stayed in frame with V and J; all others were non-productive. CDR3 was defined according to IMGT convention as the region running from the second conserved V-encoded cysteine to the conserved J-encoded phenylalanine. In an earlier analysis of approximately 590 of the donors, sequences lacking an unambiguous match to a single V gene segment were excluded. In an earlier analysis of approximately 590 of the donors, a V segment was called functional when productive rearrangements were above 56.7%, and segregating when the standard deviation between donors exceeded 5%. To diagnose cytomegalovirus status from the catalog of TCR beta chain sequences, a statistical classification framework was built. In a later analysis, V and J genes were assigned by comparing TCR nucleotide sequences against IMGT/GENE-DB human TR gene sequences. A later analysis assigned CDR3 sequences and most-parsimonious VDJ recombination scenarios with the TCRdist pipeline. A later analysis defined each TCR beta chain by its CDR3 amino acid sequence plus V-gene family, and excluded reads lacking a unique V-gene family. A later analysis removed 592 highly shared, low-generation-probability nucleotide sequences to deal with suspected cross-contamination and a sequencing artifact. In a later analysis, a clonal expansion index was calculated for each public chain from normalized within-repertoire ranks of inferred template counts. In a later analysis, generation probabilities were computed using a VDJ recombination model fitted to out-of-frame rearrangements, and the results were checked against IGoR. A later analysis scored TCR-TCR, TCR-HLA and TCR-CMV co-occurrence with hypergeometric tests, applying a repertoire-size bias correction to TCR pairs. To estimate false discovery rates, a later analysis permuted the HLA or CMV assignments 20 times. In a later analysis, co-occurring TCRs were grouped with DBSCAN, and TCRdist sequence similarity was added when clustering was performed within HLA-allele-positive subsets. Co-occurrence clustering excluded repertoires with fewer than 30,000 or more than 120,000 public chains, plus five with anomalous nucleotide sharing. The clones in this table, taken by TCRdb from immuneACCESS, are in-frame only. Not every clone is retained; where verified, under half of the shortfall comes from an unresolved V gene, and the cause of the rest is unknown. That table supplies the V and J calls and clone size; D and trimming were determined from the DNA. The sample profile shows 180,000 or so clones; more than 75% of them were found once. The top ten constitute 5.5% to 7% of the sample.

A word on this clone: The antigen it recognizes is unknown. No much larger clonotype is one base removed from it; base qualities were not supplied.

CDR1 and CDR2, per the germline V gene, are SGHRS and YFSETQ. From its cysteine to its phenylalanine, the CDR3 spans 14 amino acids. CDR3 DNA only is kept here, 42 bases in frame from base 1. The V and J ends are trimmed by 2 bases and 8 bases, leaving 13 bases between them. This clonotype was sampled from a woman aged 45-60 years in good health and CMV-seropositive. The material sequenced was PBMCs. The V gene is TRBV5-1 and the J gene is TRBJ2-2, with no confidently assigned D gene. The DNA sequence is given as TGCGCCAGCAGCTTTGGGCCTCTTGGAGGGGAGCTGTTTTTT. Translation gives CASSFGPLGGELFF. The variable domain in full, with residues beyond the CDR3 obtained from the reference TRBV5-1 and TRBJ2-2 genes, is KAGVTQTPRYLIKTRGQQVTLSCSPISGHRSVSWYQQTPGQGLQFLFEYFSETQRNKGNFPGRFSGRQFSNSRSEMNVSTLELGDSALYLCASSFGPLGGELFFGEGSRLTVL.